This T cell receptor (beta chain) was found in a study of tumor and adjacent non-tumor tissue in lung cancer. A modified ARM-PCR protocol with three rounds of nested PCR amplified TCRbeta. TCRdb redid the calling of the multiplex PCR reads with MiXCR, one entry per CDR3 protein. The table has some 95,000 distinct CDR3 sequences, 75% to 85% seen once. Comments on this clonotype: Its ends do not fully match the called genes, so a read error is possible.

The germline V gene encodes CDR1 LGHNA and CDR2 YNFKEQ. This CDR3 region has 15 residues. RNA was extracted from bulk tissue without any cell sorting. This non-tumor lung sample came from over 3 cm beyond the tumor edge. J is TRBJ2-2 and V is TRBV4-2; 11 positions match TRBD2. The sample comprised distant non-tumor lung tissue. This TCR was recovered from a man between 60 and 75 years old with small cell lung cancer. The CDR3 DNA reads TGTGCCAGCAGACTAGCGGGAGATGATGGCGGGGTGCTGTTATTT. Translated, it gives CASRLAGDDGGVLLF.